This TCR beta chain was retrieved from a study of blood T cells in healthy people across ages. V was clipped by 7 bases and J by 3 bases; unmatched bases: 11. The CDR3 extends over 15 amino acids. Per the germline V gene, CDR1 is MDHEN and CDR2 is SYDVKM. The second PCR ran 7 to 11 cycles with a sample-barcoded 5' primer and J-beta primers. MiXCR was run by TCRdb on the 5' RACE reads, yielding one entry per CDR3 protein. The table shows over a million distinct CDR3 sequences, with around 27% occurring only once. This sample was also put to use in a study of T cells of mothers and their children. That work contributes: The study recruited a few healthy Caucasian mothers and their six children as donors. With unrelated pairs as the comparison, related mother-child pairs had a slightly higher overlap that was not significant.

The TCR was taken from a girl aged 2 to 10 in good health. The specimen was blood. The chain employs TRBV28 and TRBJ2-7; 8 positions agree with TRBD1. DNA of the CDR3: TGTGCCAGCAATCCCAGGGGGCGGCCTAACTACGAGCAGTACTTC. It yields the protein CASNPRGRPNYEQYF.